This T cell receptor beta chain was documented in a study of metastatic and nonmetastatic thyroid tumors. On the study more broadly: The authors compared repertoires across blood and tumor or nodule tissue from malignant and benign thyroid patients.

Original handling: To classify distant metastasis in papillary thyroid cancer, a model was built from CDR3 differences across clinicopathological groups. TCRdb reassembled clones from the PCR reads with MiXCR. The V and J calls and clone size are TCRdb's, not the authors'. Seen here are about 33,000 clones, around 17% observed once, and the top ten hold around 12%. Trimming at V came to 0 bases and at J to 8 bases, leaving 7 bases not matched to a gene. This CDR3 contains 15 residues. Germline V CDR1 and CDR2: MNHNS, SASEGT. This clone was observed many times. Until they underwent thyroid surgery, no patient had received any treatment.

The sample consisted of blood. J is TRBJ1-2 and V is TRBV6-1, with 9 bases matching TRBD1. This clonotype originated in a male donor with papillary thyroid cancer or a benign thyroid nodule (not recorded which). Some clones in this sample may be carry-over from other donors' samples. CDR3 amino acids: CASSEAHRGPKGYTF. The CDR3 DNA is TGTGCCAGCAGTGAAGCCCACAGGGGGCCGAAGGGCTACACCTTC.